These T cell receptor beta chains were read from a single sample in a study of cytomegalovirus exposure and HLA in healthy donors. Some clones are missing from TCRdb's copy, which holds only in-frame ones; the method was immunoSEQ multiplex PCR. This sample yields about 76,000 clones, of which 94% are seen a single time; approximately 0.59% belongs to the top ten. Sequenced input: PBMCs. The receptors originated from a young woman in good health and CMV-seronegative. CDR3s include the opening cysteine and the closing phenylalanine or tryptophan. Fields, in order: CDR3 DNA, CDR3 protein, clone size, D gene, V gene, J gene. The D gene is left open where the match is weak. Size tells how often a clone was seen (once, few, many) or the class of an expanded clone, and some rows leave it out.

CDR3 DNA: TGTGCCAGCAGCTTACGCCCAGATCACTATGGCTACACCTTC
CDR3 protein: CASSLRPDHYGYTF
clone size: NA
D gene: NA
V gene: TRBV7-6
J gene: TRBJ1-2

CDR3 DNA: TGTGCCAGTAGTTGGGGGGGTAGCTCTGGGGCCAACGTCCTGACTTTC
CDR3 protein: CASSWGGSSGANVLTF
clone size: NA
D gene: TRBD2
V gene: TRBV19
J gene: TRBJ2-6

CDR3 DNA: TGTGCCAGCTCACCACGATCGGGACAAGGCACAGATACGCAGTATTTT
CDR3 protein: CASSPRSGQGTDTQYF
clone size: NA
D gene: NA
V gene: TRBV18
J gene: TRBJ2-3

CDR3 DNA: TGTGCCAGCAGCTCGCTTGGAGGGGCACTCTCCTACGAGCAGTACTTC
CDR3 protein: CASSSLGGALSYEQYF
clone size: once
D gene: NA
V gene: TRBV5-4
J gene: TRBJ2-7

CDR3 DNA: TGTGCCACAGGCGTTTACGAGCAGTACTTC
CDR3 protein: CATGVYEQYF
clone size: NA
D gene: NA
V gene: TRBV28
J gene: TRBJ2-7

CDR3 DNA: TGTGCCAGCAGCTTGGGAAGCCTCTCGACCGGGGAGCTGTTTTTT
CDR3 protein: CASSLGSLSTGELFF
clone size: NA
D gene: NA
V gene: TRBV5-6
J gene: TRBJ2-2

CDR3 DNA: TGTGCCAGCAGTGAAGGGGGGCCCCGGGGCAATCAGCCCCAGCATTTT
CDR3 protein: CASSEGGPRGNQPQHF
clone size: NA
D gene: NA
V gene: TRBV2
J gene: TRBJ1-5

CDR3 DNA: TGCAGTGCTCGATCGAGTATTGGCTACACCTTC
CDR3 protein: CSARSSIGYTF
clone size: NA
D gene: NA
V gene: TRBV20-1
J gene: TRBJ1-2

CDR3 DNA: TGCGCCAGCAGCCCCCAGCGGGGGGGCCAGTACGAGCAGTACTTC
CDR3 protein: CASSPQRGGQYEQYF
clone size: NA
D gene: TRBD2
V gene: TRBV4-1
J gene: TRBJ2-7

CDR3 DNA: TGTGCCAGCAGCTACCGACAGGGGGCGCATACGCAGTATTTT
CDR3 protein: CASSYRQGAHTQYF
clone size: NA
D gene: TRBD1
V gene: TRBV5-8
J gene: TRBJ2-3

CDR3 DNA: TGTGCCAGCAAAGACAGAGGAAACACTGAAGCTTTCTTT
CDR3 protein: CASKDRGNTEAFF
clone size: NA
D gene: NA
V gene: TRBV28
J gene: TRBJ1-1

CDR3 DNA: TGTGCCACCAGCAGATCCCCGGGGACAGGGGCGAACTATGGCTACACCTTC
CDR3 protein: CATSRSPGTGANYGYTF
clone size: NA
D gene: TRBD1
V gene: TRBV15
J gene: TRBJ1-2

CDR3 DNA: TGTGCCAGCAGCGTAGTAACAGGGGGCAGTGAAGCTTTCTTT
CDR3 protein: CASSVVTGGSEAFF
clone size: NA
D gene: TRBD1
V gene: TRBV9
J gene: TRBJ1-1

CDR3 DNA: TGTGCCATCAGGGGGGGGAACACTGAAGCTTTCTTT
CDR3 protein: CAIRGGNTEAFF
clone size: NA
D gene: NA
V gene: TRBV10-3
J gene: TRBJ1-1

CDR3 DNA: TGCGCCAGCAGCTTGACAGGGACAGGGGGCCTTGGGGCCAACGTCCTGACTTTC
CDR3 protein: CASSLTGTGGLGANVLTF
clone size: NA
D gene: TRBD1
V gene: TRBV5-1
J gene: TRBJ2-6

CDR3 DNA: TGTGCCAGCTCACCAGGGGCCGACGTGTTTGATACGCAGTATTTT
CDR3 protein: CASSPGADVFDTQYF
clone size: NA
D gene: NA
V gene: TRBV18
J gene: TRBJ2-3

CDR3 DNA: TGTGCCAGCAGCCGTATCTTTGGGACAGGGGGGTTAGATGAGCAGTTCTTC
CDR3 protein: CASSRIFGTGGLDEQFF
clone size: NA
D gene: TRBD1
V gene: TRBV28
J gene: TRBJ2-1

CDR3 DNA: TGTGCCAGCAGCTTGAGCGGGGACACAGATACGCAGTATTTT
CDR3 protein: CASSLSGDTDTQYF
clone size: NA
D gene: TRBD2
V gene: TRBV7-9
J gene: TRBJ2-3

CDR3 DNA: TGTGCCAGCAGCTTAGGGGATGTCAGGGGATTCGACGAGCAGTACTTC
CDR3 protein: CASSLGDVRGFDEQYF
clone size: once
D gene: NA
V gene: TRBV7-6
J gene: TRBJ2-7

CDR3 DNA: TGTGCCAGCAGCTCGGGACTAGGGGACGAGCAGTACTTC
CDR3 protein: CASSSGLGDEQYF
clone size: NA
D gene: TRBD2
V gene: TRBV7-3
J gene: TRBJ2-7

CDR3 DNA: TGTGCCAGCGGGAGGGATCCGATCAATGAGCAGTTCTTC
CDR3 protein: CASGRDPINEQFF
clone size: NA
D gene: TRBD2
V gene: TRBV6-5
J gene: TRBJ2-1

CDR3 DNA: TGCGCCAGCAGCTTGGACGGACCCGGAGGAGATACGCAGTATTTT
CDR3 protein: CASSLDGPGGDTQYF
clone size: NA
D gene: NA
V gene: TRBV5-1
J gene: TRBJ2-3

CDR3 DNA: TGCGCCAGCAGCTTCGGGGGGAACACTGAAGCTTTCTTT
CDR3 protein: CASSFGGNTEAFF
clone size: once
D gene: NA
V gene: TRBV5-1
J gene: TRBJ1-1

CDR3 DNA: TGTGCCAGCAGCGTCTTTGGCGGGGGGGCCGTGAATGAGCAGTTCTTC
CDR3 protein: CASSVFGGGAVNEQFF
clone size: NA
D gene: TRBD2
V gene: TRBV7-2
J gene: TRBJ2-1

CDR3 DNA: TGCGCCAGCAGCACCACCCCCGCAGGGGGCACGACCGGGGAGCTGTTTTTT
CDR3 protein: CASSTTPAGGTTGELFF
clone size: NA
D gene: TRBD1
V gene: TRBV5-1
J gene: TRBJ2-2

CDR3 DNA: TGCGCCAGCAGTTACACCGGGACAGGGATTTTCAACTCATCTGGAAACACCATATATTTT
CDR3 protein: CASSYTGTGIFNSSGNTIYF
clone size: NA
D gene: TRBD1
V gene: TRBV4-1
J gene: TRBJ1-3

CDR3 DNA: TGTGCCAGTAGTTTAAGACAGGGCCAAGGGACCCAGTACTTC
CDR3 protein: CASSLRQGQGTQYF
clone size: NA
D gene: TRBD1
V gene: TRBV19
J gene: TRBJ2-5